Following are 26 T cell receptor beta chains from one sample sequenced in a study of neurological immune-mediated disorders. TCRdb re-derived calls from the 5' RACE reads in MiXCR, one entry per CDR3 protein. This table holds over 60,000 distinct CDR3 sequences, around 5.2% found once. Sequencing was carried out using PBMCs. These receptors were collected from a woman aged 45-59 years with multiple sclerosis.

This clonotype showed up many times. The chain carries TRBV12-5 and TRBJ2-3; no definite D call. Germline V gene data show CDR1 as LGHNT and CDR2 as FRNRAP. V lost 3 bases to trimming and J lost 3 bases, with 16 bases between them. This CDR3 has 16 residues. The CDR3 DNA reads as TGTGCTAGTGGTTTTGGTGGGCGTGTGTTTACAGATACGCAGTATTTT. Its translation is CASGFGGRVFTDTQYF.

Remarks on this clonotype: This may be a read error: a much more frequent sequence differs by one nucleotide. The V gene is TRBV15, the J gene TRBJ2-1; D possibly corresponds to TRBD2 (5 bases). Germline V gene lookup returns CDR1 LNHNV and CDR2 YYDKDF (reference sequence). The CDR3 is made up of 16 amino acids. The V and J ends lost 0 bases and 7 bases respectively, with 16 bases between them. CDR3 sequence reads: CATSRDPGIAKNEQFF. CDR3 in DNA: TGTGCCACCAGCAGAGATCCGGGAATAGCAAAGAATGAGCAGTTCTTC.

The sample holds many counts of this clonotype. The rearrangement links TRBV5-1 to TRBJ2-3; tentatively, D is TRBD1 or TRBD2 (6 bases each). The CDR3 extends over 15 amino acids. Looked up from germline, CDR1 is SGHRS and CDR2 is YFSETQ. Trimming left V 2 bases short and J 6 bases short, with 16 bases between. The DNA of the CDR3 is TGCGCCAGCAGCTTAAGTGGGGGGCCAGGGGATACGCAGTATTTT. Translating gives CASSLSGGPGDTQYF.

With regard to this clonotype: A much larger clone sits a single nucleotide away, making a read error possible. The genes are TRBV6-1 and TRBJ1-4, with D unresolved. This CDR3 is built from 15 residues. Germline V gene sequence: CDR1 MNHNS, CDR2 SASEGT. CDR3 loop: CASSGFDGENDKLFF. In nucleotides, the CDR3 is TGTGCCAGCAGTGGCTTCGACGGTGAGAATGATAAACTGTTTTTT.

The sample holds many counts of this clonotype. V gene TRBV6-2 or TRBV6-3 combines with J gene TRBJ2-5; TRBD2 matches 14 bases. Germline V gene data show CDR1 as MNHEY and CDR2 as SVGEGT. The length of the CDR3 is 15 residues. V shed 6 bases, J shed 5 bases, and the junction held 5 bases outside the gene matches. Here the CDR3 reads CASSETSGGAETQYF. The CDR3 region has the DNA TGTGCCAGCAGCGAGACTAGCGGGGGGGCTGAGACCCAGTACTTC.

This clonotype was seen repeatedly, ten times or more. V and J are TRBV9 and TRBJ2-1; D might be TRBD1 (5 bases). The germline gives CDR1 SGDLS, CDR2 YYNGEE. The CDR3 contains 14 residues. Trimming pared 0 bases from V and 7 bases from J, leaving 11 bases between. Here the CDR3 reads CASSVGTGRNEQFF. CDR3 DNA: TGTGCCAGCAGCGTAGGCACAGGTAGGAATGAGCAGTTCTTC.

This clonotype was seen repeatedly, ten times or more. V usage is TRBV20-1 and J usage is TRBJ2-2; the D gene is possibly TRBD1 (5 bases). The CDR3 totals 13 residues. Trimming shortened V by 3 bases and J by 6 bases, and 11 bases separated the two germline ends. CDR1 and CDR2 from the germline V gene are DFQATT and SNEGSKA (reference sequence). CDR3 nucleotides: TGCAGTGCTAGTCAGGGTGATGCCGGGGAGCTGTTTTTT. The encoded protein is CSASQGDAGELFF.

This clonotype has at least ten counts. This chain links TRBV27 with TRBJ2-5, with D perhaps matching TRBD2 (6 bases). The CDR3 is made up of 11 amino acids. Trimming took off 5 bases at V and 11 bases at J, with 12 bases between the two ends. Looked up from germline, CDR1 is MNHEY and CDR2 is SMNVEV (reference sequence). CDR3 DNA sequence: TGTGCCAGCAGTAATGGGGGGTCGCAGTACTTC. This encodes CASSNGGSQYF.

This clonotype was seen repeatedly, ten times or more. An end of the junction differs from the germline gene, which may be a read error. This sequence joins TRBV10-3 and TRBJ1-6; D unresolved. Germline-derived CDR1 and CDR2 are ENHRY and SYGVKD. This CDR3 comprises 12 residues. CDR3 in DNA: TGTGCCATCAGTGAACAAGAATCACCCCTCAACTTT. Protein sequence: CAISEQESPLNF.

The J gene is TRBJ1-1, the V gene TRBV11-1; D not certain. Germline values: CDR1 SGHAT, CDR2 FQDESV (reference sequence). This CDR3 region has 12 residues. The ends were cut back, 7 bases at V and 3 bases at J, with 9 bases in the middle. CDR3 amino acids: CASNSRDTEAFF. The CDR3, as DNA: TGTGCCAGCAACAGCCGGGACACTGAAGCTTTCTTT. The complete variable domain, with remaining parts taken from reference TRBV11-1 and TRBJ1-1, reads EAEVAQSPRYKITEKSQAVAFWCDPISGHATLYWYRQILGQGPELLVQFQDESVVDDSQLPKDRFSAERLKGVDSTLKIQPAELGDSAMYLCASNSRDTEAFFGQGTRLTVV.

This clonotype was seen repeatedly, ten times or more. This chain joins TRBV4-1 and TRBJ2-1; D may be TRBD1 (5 bases). Germline V gene lookup returns CDR1 MGHRA and CDR2 YSYEKL. V was pared by 4 bases and J by 10 bases, with 8 bases between. This CDR3 spans 11 amino acids. DNA for the CDR3: TGCGCCAGCAGCCGGGGCTTAGAGCAGTTCTTC. It encodes CASSRGLEQFF.

This clonotype has ten or more counts. This chain uses TRBV5-1 with TRBJ2-5; D not resolved. CDR1 and CDR2 (germline): SGHRS, YFSETQ. The germline V and J ends were trimmed by 0 bases and 5 bases, with 8 bases remaining between them. CDR3 length: 13 amino acids. CDR3 protein: CASSLDPWETQYF. The CDR3 DNA follows: TGCGCCAGCAGCTTGGATCCGTGGGAGACCCAGTACTTC.

This clonotype has ten or more counts. The chain recombines TRBV10-2 with TRBJ2-5; tentatively, D is TRBD2 (6 bases). Germline V gene sequence: CDR1 WSHSY, CDR2 SAAADI. Trimming removed 6 bases at V and 4 bases at J, with 12 bases between. The CDR3 has 13 amino acids. The CDR3 DNA follows: TGCGCCAGCAGGAAGACTAGTACAGAGACCCAGTACTTC. This translates into CASRKTSTETQYF.

This clonotype has at least ten counts. The chain joins TRBV7-9 to TRBJ1-1; D not certain. This CDR3 has 13 residues. Germline values: CDR1 SEHNR, CDR2 FQNEAQ (reference sequence). Trimming took off 7 bases at V and 1 base at J, with 10 bases between the two ends. CDR3 DNA sequence: TGTGCCAGCACCGGGGATACGAACACTGAAGCTTTCTTT. Translated: CASTGDTNTEAFF. Supplemented by reference TRBV7-9 and TRBJ1-1, the full variable domain reads DTGVSQNPRHKITKRGQNVTFRCDPISEHNRLYWYRQTLGQGPEFLTYFQNEAQLEKSRLLSDRFSAERPKGSFSTLEIQRTEQGDSAMYLCASTGDTNTEAFFGQGTRLTVV.

This clonotype has a count of ten or more. The rearrangement links TRBV12-3 or TRBV12-4 to TRBJ2-7, with D possibly being TRBD1 (5 bases). V was clipped by 6 bases and J by 6 bases, with 15 bases between them. CDR3 length equals 13 residues. CDR3 nucleotide sequence: TGTGCCAGCAGGGCGACAGCATCGGTCGAGCAGTACTTC. Its translation: CASRATASVEQYF.

This clonotype was found many times. The V gene is TRBV12-3 or TRBV12-4, the J gene TRBJ1-2; D may be TRBD1 (5 bases). The CDR3 extends over 14 amino acids. Trimming shortened V by 3 bases and J by 6 bases, and 14 bases separated the two germline ends. The CDR3 protein is CASSFVGQGHGYTF. CDR3 bases: TGTGCCAGCAGTTTCGTAGGGCAGGGTCATGGCTACACCTTC.

In regard to this clonotype: A much larger clone lies one base from this, so it may be a read error. This chain connects TRBV24-1 to TRBJ2-3, with a possible D match to TRBD2 (5 bases). Trimming removed 1 base at V and 5 bases at J, with 9 bases between. This CDR3 spans 14 amino acids. Germline values: CDR1 KGHDR, CDR2 SFDVKD. DNA for the CDR3: TGTGCCACCAGTGATTTTGCGGGTATAGATACGCAGTATTTT. This gives the protein CATSDFAGIDTQYF.

This clonotype has a count of ten or more. This chain joins TRBV20-1 and TRBJ1-1; D may be TRBD1 (6 bases). The CDR3 covers 12 residues. Trimming shortened V by 6 bases and J by 10 bases, and 18 bases separated the two germline ends. Germline-derived CDR1 and CDR2 are DFQATT and SNEGSKA (reference sequence). DNA of the CDR3: TGCAGTGCCCTTCTTAATACAGGGAGAGCTTTCTTT. Translating it yields CSALLNTGRAFF.

This clonotype has only a few counts. Just one base apart from a much larger clone, this may be a read error. The V and J genes are TRBV10-3 and TRBJ2-6; 7 nucleotides match TRBD1. Germline V lookup: CDR1 ENHRY, CDR2 SYGVKD. The CDR3 loop spans 16 amino acids. The chain's CDR3 is CAINGQVESGAKVLTF. CDR3 nucleotides: TGTGCCATCAATGGACAGGTCGAATCTGGGGCCAAAGTCCTGACTTTC.

This clonotype was seen repeatedly, ten times or more. CDR3 loop: CASRRTVLAKNIQYF. CDR3 DNA: TGTGCCAGCAGGCGGACAGTCTTGGCCAAAAACATTCAGTACTTC. The rearrangement links TRBV6-5 to TRBJ2-4, with D tentatively TRBD1 (6 bases). V was pared by 6 bases and J by 1 base, with 13 bases between. Germline CDR1 is MNHEY and CDR2 is SVGAGI. This CDR3 contains 15 residues.

Many counts were recorded for this clonotype. The genes are TRBV12-3 or TRBV12-4 and TRBJ2-5; maybe TRBD2 (5 bases). Trimming pared 6 bases from V and 1 base from J, leaving 9 bases between. This CDR3 has 13 amino acids. The CDR3 is CASSRGIQETQYF. In DNA, the CDR3 is TGTGCCAGCAGCCGAGGGATCCAAGAGACCCAGTACTTC.

This clonotype has ten or more counts. The V gene is TRBV6-1, the J gene TRBJ1-1; no reliable D call. Germline CDR1 reads MNHNS; CDR2 reads SASEGT. Between the trimmed V and J ends, which lost 2 bases and 4 bases, there was a span of 11 bases. The CDR3 consists of 14 residues. CDR3 sequence reads: CASSEYGEVTEAFF. As DNA, the CDR3 is TGTGCCAGCAGTGAATATGGGGAGGTCACTGAAGCTTTCTTT.

This clonotype was found many times. The V call is TRBV7-9, the J call TRBJ2-5, with D perhaps matching TRBD1 (6 bases). Per the germline V gene, CDR1 is SEHNR and CDR2 is FQNEAQ (reference sequence). V lost 1 base and J 5 bases, leaving 20 bases between the germline ends. The CDR3 totals 17 residues. CDR3 in amino acids: CASSLDGTGSTLETQYF. DNA of the CDR3: TGTGCCAGCAGCTTAGATGGAACAGGGAGTACTTTGGAGACCCAGTACTTC.

This clonotype was detected many times. The V call is TRBV20-1, the J call TRBJ2-3; D is perhaps TRBD1 or TRBD2 (5 bases each). Germline V gene data show CDR1 as DFQATT and CDR2 as SNEGSKA (reference sequence). Trimming pared 6 bases from V and 8 bases from J, leaving 21 bases between. The CDR3 totals 14 residues. The DNA of the CDR3 is TGCAGTGCGAACCGGGACCTTCCAACATCTACGCAGTATTTT. It yields the protein CSANRDLPTSTQYF.

This clonotype was counted at least ten times. The chain employs TRBV3-1 and TRBJ2-5; 12 bases are a match to TRBD2. J gave up 1 base and V 4 bases, and 1 base lay outside the gene matches. The CDR3 has 15 amino acids. CDR1 and CDR2 (germline): LGHDT, YNNKEL (reference sequence). This CDR3 is CASSLLAGGQETQYF. CDR3 DNA: TGTGCCAGCAGCCTACTAGCGGGGGGCCAAGAGACCCAGTACTTC.

This clonotype was seen at least ten times. V and J are TRBV6-5 and TRBJ1-2, with 9 bases that match TRBD1. Germline V gene sequence: CDR1 MNHEY, CDR2 SVGAGI. The V segment lost 10 bases and the J segment 0 bases; nucleotides outside the gene matches: 6. The CDR3 runs to 14 residues. The DNA for the CDR3 is TGTGCCACAACGTGGGACAGGGCTAACTATGGCTACACCTTC. Its translation: CATTWDRANYGYTF.